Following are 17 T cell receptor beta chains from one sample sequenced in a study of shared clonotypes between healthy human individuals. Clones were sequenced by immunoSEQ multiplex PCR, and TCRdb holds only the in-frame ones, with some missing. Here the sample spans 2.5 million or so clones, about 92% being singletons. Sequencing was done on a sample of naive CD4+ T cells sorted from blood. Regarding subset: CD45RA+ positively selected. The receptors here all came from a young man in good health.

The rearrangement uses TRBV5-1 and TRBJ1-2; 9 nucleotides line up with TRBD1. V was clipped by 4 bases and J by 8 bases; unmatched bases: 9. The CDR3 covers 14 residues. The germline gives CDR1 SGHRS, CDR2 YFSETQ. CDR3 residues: CASSMGQGFWGYTF. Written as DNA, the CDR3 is TGCGCCAGCAGCATGGGACAGGGCTTTTGGGGCTACACCTTC. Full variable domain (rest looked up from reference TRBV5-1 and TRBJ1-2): KAGVTQTPRYLIKTRGQQVTLSCSPISGHRSVSWYQQTPGQGLQFLFEYFSETQRNKGNFPGRFSGRQFSNSRSEMNVSTLELGDSALYLCASSMGQGFWGYTFGSGTRLTVV.

CDR3 in amino acids: CASSQIGAGENSPLHF. As DNA, the CDR3 is TGCGCCAGCAGCCAAATAGGGGCAGGGGAAAATTCACCCCTCCACTTT. V and J are TRBV4-1 and TRBJ1-6, with D possibly TRBD1 on 6 matching bases. The CDR3 sequence is 16 residues long. Trimming stripped 2 bases from V and 7 bases from J, with 15 bases between. The germline V gene encodes CDR1 MGHRA and CDR2 YSYEKL.

The CDR3, as DNA: TGTGCCAGCAGTTTAAGGGTCTCGGGCTACGAGCAGTACTTC. Protein: CASSLRVSGYEQYF. The genes are TRBV27 and TRBJ2-7; the D is unclear. CDR3 length equals 14 residues. The germline V gene encodes CDR1 MNHEY and CDR2 SMNVEV (reference sequence). Trimming removed 2 bases from V and 3 bases from J, with 11 bases in between.

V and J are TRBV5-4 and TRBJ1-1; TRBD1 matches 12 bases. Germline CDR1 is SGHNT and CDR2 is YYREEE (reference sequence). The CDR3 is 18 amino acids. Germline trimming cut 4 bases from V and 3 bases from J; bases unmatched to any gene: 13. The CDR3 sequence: CASSPQFGTGGKDTEAFF. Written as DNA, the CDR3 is TGTGCCAGCAGCCCTCAGTTCGGGACAGGGGGCAAGGACACTGAAGCTTTCTTT.

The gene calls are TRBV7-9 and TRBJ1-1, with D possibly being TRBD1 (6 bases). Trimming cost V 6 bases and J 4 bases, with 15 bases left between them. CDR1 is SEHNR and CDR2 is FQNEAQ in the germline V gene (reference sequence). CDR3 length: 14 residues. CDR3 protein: CASSFGGATTEAFF. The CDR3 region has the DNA TGTGCCAGCAGTTTCGGGGGGGCGACCACTGAAGCTTTCTTT. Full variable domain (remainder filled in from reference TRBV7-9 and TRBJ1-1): DTGVSQNPRHKITKRGQNVTFRCDPISEHNRLYWYRQTLGQGPEFLTYFQNEAQLEKSRLLSDRFSAERPKGSFSTLEIQRTEQGDSAMYLCASSFGGATTEAFFGQGTRLTVV.

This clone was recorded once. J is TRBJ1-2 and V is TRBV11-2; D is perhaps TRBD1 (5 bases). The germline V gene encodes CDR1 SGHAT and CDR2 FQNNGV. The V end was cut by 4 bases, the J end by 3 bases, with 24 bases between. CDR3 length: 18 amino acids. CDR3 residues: CASSSTSYPRPGDYGYTF. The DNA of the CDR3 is TGTGCCAGCAGCTCAACATCCTACCCCAGGCCGGGGGACTATGGCTACACCTTC.

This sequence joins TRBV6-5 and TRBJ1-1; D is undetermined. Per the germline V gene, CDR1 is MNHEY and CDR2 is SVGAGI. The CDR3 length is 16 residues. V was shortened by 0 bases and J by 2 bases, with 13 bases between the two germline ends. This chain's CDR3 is CASSYSGSLANTEAFF. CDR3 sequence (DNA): TGTGCCAGCAGTTACTCAGGGAGCCTTGCTAACACTGAAGCTTTCTTT.

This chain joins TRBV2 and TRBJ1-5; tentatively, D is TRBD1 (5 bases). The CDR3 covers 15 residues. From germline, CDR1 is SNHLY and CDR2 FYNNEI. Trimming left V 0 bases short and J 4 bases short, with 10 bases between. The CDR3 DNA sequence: TGTGCCAGCAGTGAAGCGCTAGAGGGGAATCAGCCCCAGCATTTT. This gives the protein CASSEALEGNQPQHF.

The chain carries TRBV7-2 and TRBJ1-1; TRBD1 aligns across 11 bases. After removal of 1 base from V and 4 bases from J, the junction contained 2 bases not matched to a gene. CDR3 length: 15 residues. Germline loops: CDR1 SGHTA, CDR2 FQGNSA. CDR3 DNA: TGTGCCAGCAGCTTAGTCGGGACAGGGGGCACTGAAGCTTTCTTT. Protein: CASSLVGTGGTEAFF. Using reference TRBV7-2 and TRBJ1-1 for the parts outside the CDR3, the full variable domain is GAGVSQSPSNKVTEKGKDVELRCDPISGHTALYWYRQSLGQGLEFLIYFQGNSAPDKSGLPSDRFSAERTGGSVSTLTIQRTQQEDSAVYLCASSLVGTGGTEAFFGQGTRLTVV.

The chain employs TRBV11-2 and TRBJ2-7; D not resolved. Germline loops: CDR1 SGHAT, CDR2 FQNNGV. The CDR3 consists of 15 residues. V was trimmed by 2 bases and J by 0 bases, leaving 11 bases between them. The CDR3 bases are TGTGCCAGCAGCTTACCGGGCCTTAGCTCCTACGAGCAGTACTTC. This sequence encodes CASSLPGLSSYEQYF.

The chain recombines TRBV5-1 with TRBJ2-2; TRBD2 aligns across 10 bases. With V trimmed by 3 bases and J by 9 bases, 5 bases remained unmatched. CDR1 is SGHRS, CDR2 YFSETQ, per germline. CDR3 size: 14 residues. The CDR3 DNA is TGCGCCAGCAGCTCACTAGCGGGGAGCAGGGAGCTGTTTTTT. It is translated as CASSSLAGSRELFF.

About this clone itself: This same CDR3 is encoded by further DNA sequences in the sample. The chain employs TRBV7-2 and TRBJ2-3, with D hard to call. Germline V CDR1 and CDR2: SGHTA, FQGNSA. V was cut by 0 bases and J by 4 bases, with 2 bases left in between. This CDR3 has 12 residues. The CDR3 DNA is TGTGCCAGCAGCTTAGCACCAGATACGCAGTATTTT. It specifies CASSLAPDTQYF.

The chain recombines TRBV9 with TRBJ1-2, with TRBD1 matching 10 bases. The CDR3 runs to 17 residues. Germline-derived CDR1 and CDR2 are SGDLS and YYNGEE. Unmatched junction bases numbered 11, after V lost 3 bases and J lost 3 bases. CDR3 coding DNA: TGTGCCAGCAGCGACTCTGAGACAGGGGGCGTACACTATGGCTACACCTTC. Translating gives CASSDSETGGVHYGYTF.

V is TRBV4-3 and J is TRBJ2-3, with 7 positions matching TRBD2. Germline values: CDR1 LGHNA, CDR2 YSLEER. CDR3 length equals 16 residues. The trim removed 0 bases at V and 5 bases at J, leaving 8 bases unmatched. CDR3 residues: CASSQERLAVGDTQYF. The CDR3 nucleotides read TGCGCCAGCAGCCAAGAACGGCTAGCGGTAGGAGATACGCAGTATTTT.

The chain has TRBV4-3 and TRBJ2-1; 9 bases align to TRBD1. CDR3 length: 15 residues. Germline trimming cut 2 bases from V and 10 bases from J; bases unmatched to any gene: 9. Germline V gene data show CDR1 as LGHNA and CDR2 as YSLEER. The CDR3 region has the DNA TGCGCCAGCAGCCAATCCCCACAGGGGGCAGGGGAGCAGTTCTTC. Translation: CASSQSPQGAGEQFF.

This CDR3 reads CASSSRAGGTDTQYF. The CDR3 coding sequence is TGTGCCAGCAGCTCCCGTGCAGGGGGTACAGATACGCAGTATTTT. The genes are TRBV7-2 and TRBJ2-3; 7 nucleotides match TRBD1. This CDR3 is built from 15 residues. With V trimmed by 4 bases and J by 3 bases, 7 bases remained unmatched. CDR1 SGHTA and CDR2 FQGNSA come from the germline V gene.

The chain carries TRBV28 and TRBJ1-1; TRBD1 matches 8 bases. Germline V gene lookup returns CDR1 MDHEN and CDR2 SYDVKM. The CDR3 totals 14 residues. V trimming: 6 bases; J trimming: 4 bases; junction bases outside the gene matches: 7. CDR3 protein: CASRLGGTGTEAFF. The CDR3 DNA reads TGTGCCAGCAGGTTGGGCGGGACAGGCACTGAAGCTTTCTTT.